The 22 T cell receptor beta chains reported below all come from one sample, sequenced in a study of regulatory T cells in long-lasting Graves disease. Arm-PCR of CDR3 regions and iRepertoire HTBI primers were the basis on which TCR beta libraries were built. TCRdb re-analysed the multiplex PCR reads in MiXCR, keeping a single row per CDR3 protein. The sample shows 250,000 to 300,000 distinct CDR3 sequences, 22% of them seen only once. Time point: persistent/refractory GD, antithyroid drugs over 5 years with positive TRAb. Extracted RNA from PBMCs served as the source of the TCR library. Material: peripheral blood mononuclear cells (PBMCs), obtained when the disease was refractory, from a patient treated with antithyroid drugs. These receptors all stem from a female donor with Graves disease.

The chain couples TRBV6-1 to TRBJ1-5; unclear D gene. V gave up 8 bases and J gave up 4 bases, with 12 bases separating them. CDR3 length: 13 residues. Germline V gene sequence: CDR1 MNHNS, CDR2 SASEGT. CDR3: CASGFVRNQPQHF. CDR3 DNA sequence: TGTGCCAGCGGGTTTGTAAGGAATCAGCCCCAGCATTTT.

The J gene is TRBJ2-7, the V gene TRBV19; perhaps TRBD2 as D (6 bases). V lost 8 bases to trimming and J lost 3 bases, with 17 bases between them. The CDR3 consists of 14 residues. In germline, CDR1 is LNHDA, CDR2 SQIVND (reference sequence). In DNA form, the CDR3 reads TGTGCCAGTTCCCCAATGGGGGGACTCTACGAGCAGTACTTC. Translated, it gives CASSPMGGLYEQYF.

This clonotype was recorded many times. This sequence joins TRBV13 and TRBJ1-1, with TRBD1 identical over 8 bases. There are 12 residues in the CDR3. Trimming removed 10 bases from V and 3 bases from J; junction bases left unmatched: 4. Germline-derived CDR1 and CDR2 are PRHDT and FYEKMQ (reference sequence). In DNA, the CDR3 is TGTGCCACCGGGACAGGCGACACTGAAGCTTTCTTT. It encodes CATGTGDTEAFF. Full variable domain (remainder filled in from reference TRBV13 and TRBJ1-1): AAGVIQSPRHLIKEKRETATLKCYPIPRHDTVYWYQQGPGQDPQFLISFYEKMQSDKGSIPDRFSAQQFSDYHSELNMSSLELGDSALYFCATGTGDTEAFFGQGTRLTVV.

V is TRBV7-9 and J is TRBJ2-1, with 12 bases aligning to TRBD2. V gave up 10 bases and J gave up 5 bases; unmatched junction bases: 12. The germline gives CDR1 SEHNR, CDR2 FQNEAQ (reference sequence). CDR3 length: 16 residues. The CDR3 region has the DNA TGTGCCACCACCCCCGGGACTAGCGGGCCAAACAATGAGCAGTTCTTC. Protein sequence: CATTPGTSGPNNEQFF. The full variable domain, with the rest looked up from reference TRBV7-9 and TRBJ2-1, is DTGVSQNPRHKITKRGQNVTFRCDPISEHNRLYWYRQTLGQGPEFLTYFQNEAQLEKSRLLSDRFSAERPKGSFSTLEIQRTEQGDSAMYLCATTPGTSGPNNEQFFGPGTRLTVL.

This chain connects TRBV7-2 to TRBJ2-4, with D tentatively TRBD2 (5 bases). CDR3 length: 13 residues. Trimming removed 2 bases at V and 6 bases at J, with 8 bases between. Germline loops: CDR1 SGHTA, CDR2 FQGNSA. Here the CDR3 DNA reads TGTGCCAGCAGCTTATCGGGGATAAACATTCAGTACTTC. It codes for CASSLSGINIQYF.

The V call is TRBV28, the J call TRBJ2-5; D may be TRBD1 or TRBD2 (7 bases each). The last part of the DNA fits TRBJ2-1 better; the J call may be wrong. Germline values: CDR1 MDHEN, CDR2 SYDVKM. CDR3 length: 18 amino acids. CDR3 region: CASSSLIYRDSGADEQFF. Here the CDR3 DNA reads TGTGCCAGCAGTTCCCTTATATACCGGGACAGCGGGGCCGATGAGCAGTTCTTC.

This clonotype has a count of ten or more. This chain connects TRBV20-1 to TRBJ1-2; D might be TRBD1 (5 bases). V lost 6 bases, J lost 8 bases, and 22 bases lay in between. CDR1 and CDR2 (germline): DFQATT, SNEGSKA (reference sequence). The CDR3 length is 14 residues. In DNA form, the CDR3 reads TGCAGTGCCCAAAGACAGCCCTATGTCAAAGGCTACACCTTC. This translates into CSAQRQPYVKGYTF.

This clonotype was recorded many times. The V gene is TRBV20-1, the J gene TRBJ2-7, with a weak D call TRBD2 (5 bases). The germline gives CDR1 DFQATT, CDR2 SNEGSKA (reference sequence). This CDR3 is built from 13 residues. V lost 6 bases to trimming and J lost 2 bases, with 14 bases between them. Here the CDR3 reads CSAQPGWAYEQYF. In DNA, the CDR3 is TGCAGTGCCCAACCGGGATGGGCCTACGAGCAGTACTTC.

This clonotype was observed a handful of times. V gene TRBV7-9 combines with J gene TRBJ1-1; no firm D call. Germline V gene data show CDR1 as SEHNR and CDR2 as FQNEAQ (reference sequence). The CDR3 totals 16 residues. Trimming took off 8 bases at V and 0 bases at J, with 19 bases between the two ends. The CDR3, as DNA: TGTGCCAGCGTACCTGTTGACCCTACCCTGAACACTGAAGCTTTCTTT. Translated, it gives CASVPVDPTLNTEAFF.

As to this clonotype: A much larger clone is a single base away; this may be a read error. This chain's CDR3 is CASSSGEGEAQYF. CDR3 sequence (DNA): TGTGCCAGCAGCTCCGGGGAGGGGGAGGCCCAGTACTTC. The V call is TRBV7-2, the J call TRBJ2-5, with D tentatively TRBD2 (7 bases). The CDR3 spans 13 residues. CDR1 is SGHTA, CDR2 FQGNSA, per germline. V was cut by 4 bases and J by 9 bases, with 15 bases left in between.

This clonotype showed up just once. This may come from a read error, since a much larger clone is one base off. The rearrangement uses TRBV15 and TRBJ2-5; TRBD2 matches 7 bases. The CDR3 has 15 amino acids. In germline, CDR1 is LNHNV, CDR2 YYDKDF (reference sequence). The CDR3: CATSRFPGLQEIQYF. The CDR3 nucleotides are TGTGCCACCAGCAGATTCCCGGGACTACAAGAGATCCAGTACTTC.

This clonotype was picked up many times. The chain employs TRBV3-1 and TRBJ1-1, with a possible D match to TRBD1 (5 bases). CDR1 is LGHDT, CDR2 YNNKEL, per germline (reference sequence). With 1 base removed from V and 5 bases from J, the gap between germline ends came to 8 bases. The CDR3 contains 13 residues. The CDR3 protein is CASSQARGTEAFF. CDR3 bases: TGTGCCAGCAGCCAAGCCCGGGGGACTGAAGCTTTCTTT.

In its sample, this clonotype was seen once. The chain joins TRBV28 to TRBJ1-2; D is possibly TRBD1 (6 bases). The germline gives CDR1 MDHEN, CDR2 SYDVKM. The ends were cut back, 7 bases at V and 3 bases at J, with 15 bases in the middle. The CDR3 totals 14 residues. The CDR3 DNA reads as TGTGCCAGCACCTACTTCGGGGGCGACTATGGCTACACCTTC. This sequence encodes CASTYFGGDYGYTF.

Turning to this clonotype: Since a much larger clone is just one base distant, this may be a read error. The chain is built from TRBV12-3 or TRBV12-4 and TRBJ1-1, with D maybe TRBD1 (6 bases). This CDR3 has 13 amino acids. V was clipped by 0 bases and J by 11 bases, with 13 bases between them. The DNA of the CDR3 is TGTGCCAGCAGTTTAGCGCCGGGGGCCGTGGCTTTCTTT. Encoded protein: CASSLAPGAVAFF.

As concerns this clonotype: An end of the junction differs from the germline gene, which may be a read error. V and J are TRBV7-2 and TRBJ1-5; a possible D gene is TRBD1 (5 bases). Germline loops: CDR1 SGHTA, CDR2 FQGNSA. The CDR3 covers 15 residues. The CDR3 is CASSLGGGGNQPQHF. The CDR3 region has the DNA TGTGCCAGCAGCTTAGGGGGGGGAGGCAACCAGCCCCAGCATTTT.

This clonotype came up a few times. This sequence joins TRBV20-1 and TRBJ2-7; 7 positions agree with TRBD1. This CDR3 is built from 14 residues. Trimming cost V 0 bases and J 2 bases; bases outside gene matches: 4. CDR1 and CDR2 from the germline V gene are DFQATT and SNEGSKA (reference sequence). CDR3 loop: CSARDYQGAYEQYF. CDR3 nucleotides: TGCAGTGCTAGAGACTACCAGGGGGCCTACGAGCAGTACTTC.

The table lists this clonotype with a few counts. The V gene is TRBV28, the J gene TRBJ1-6; TRBD1 might be the D (6 bases). Germline CDR1 reads MDHEN; CDR2 reads SYDVKM. The CDR3 covers 16 residues. The V end lost 5 bases, the J end lost 6 bases, and 17 bases lay between the germline ends. The CDR3 DNA is TGTGCCAGCAGTAATGGACAGTCAACGGTTAATTCACCCCTCCACTTT. This encodes CASSNGQSTVNSPLHF.

This clonotype was seen ten or more times. V and J are TRBV6-2 or TRBV6-3 and TRBJ1-5; 7 bases map to TRBD1. After removal of 7 bases from V and 2 bases from J, the junction contained 8 bases not matched to a gene. The CDR3 runs to 15 residues. The germline V gene encodes CDR1 MNHEY and CDR2 SVGEGT. The CDR3 DNA reads as TGTGCCAGCACCCTGACAGGGATGGGCAATCAGCCCCAGCATTTT. The encoded protein is CASTLTGMGNQPQHF.

This clonotype has at least ten counts. The chain recombines TRBV9 with TRBJ1-1, with D hard to call. From germline, CDR1 is SGDLS and CDR2 YYNGEE. Deletions cut 2 bases from V and 4 bases from J, with 9 bases between. CDR3 length equals 13 residues. CDR3 loop: CASSVGGSTEAFF. The CDR3 nucleotides read TGTGCCAGCAGCGTTGGAGGGAGCACTGAAGCTTTCTTT.

V is TRBV19 and J is TRBJ1-2; TRBD1 might be the D (6 bases). The germline gives CDR1 LNHDA, CDR2 SQIVND (reference sequence). V gave up 5 bases and J gave up 7 bases, with 14 bases separating them. This CDR3 is built from 13 residues. Here the CDR3 DNA reads TGTGCCAGTAGTGCCCAACAGGGACTTGGCTACACCTTC. The encoded protein is CASSAQQGLGYTF.

The chain links TRBV11-1 to TRBJ2-2; D call uncertain. CDR1 is SGHAT and CDR2 is FQDESV in the germline V gene (reference sequence). V was clipped by 8 bases and J by 4 bases, with 17 bases between them. The CDR3 spans 15 residues. The CDR3 loop is CASFGTPLSTGELFF. The CDR3 DNA reads as TGTGCCAGCTTTGGAACACCCCTCTCCACCGGGGAGCTGTTTTTT.

The chain recombines TRBV5-6 with TRBJ1-2; the D is unclear. Looked up from germline, CDR1 is SGHDT and CDR2 is YYEEEE. This CDR3 comprises 16 residues. V lost 0 bases to trimming and J lost 11 bases, with 23 bases between them. The CDR3 loop reads CASSLGTPENLLGYTF. In DNA form, the CDR3 reads TGTGCCAGCAGCTTGGGGACGCCGGAAAATCTTCTAGGTTACACCTTC.